Presented here are 3 T cell receptor beta chains from one specimen sequenced in a study of blood T cell repertoires in COVID-19 (dated by TCRdb to about 2020). Receptor amplification or capture employed the immunoSEQ multiplex PCR assay. TCRdb re-hosts the immuneACCESS table, in-frame sequences only. Its copies lack some clones; in the studies checked, an unresolved V gene accounts for under half of them, and the cause for the rest is not known. This sample has approximately 270,000 clones in its table, and approximately 89% of those were observed once. Approximately 8.2% of the sample is in the top ten clones. The sample was peripheral blood. The source of these receptors is a man in his forties or fifties with active or convalescent COVID-19.

The sample holds one count of this clone. This chain joins TRBV5-4 and TRBJ2-5, with 9 bases fitting TRBD2. V trimming: 1 base; J trimming: 5 bases; junction bases outside the gene matches: 9. The CDR3 runs to 16 residues. In germline, CDR1 is SGHNT, CDR2 YYREEE (reference sequence). The CDR3 DNA follows: TGTGCCAGCAGCTTGTCCCAGACTAGCGGTGAGGAGACCCAGTACTTC. It is translated as CASSLSQTSGEETQYF.

This chain links TRBV2 with TRBJ1-4; D not resolved. Trimming took off 2 bases at V and 0 bases at J, with 7 bases between the two ends. Germline lookup yields CDR1 SNHLY and CDR2 FYNNEI. The CDR3 spans 15 residues. CDR3 in DNA: TGTGCCAGCAGTGAACGACGGGCAACTAATGAAAAACTGTTTTTT. This translates into CASSERRATNEKLFF.

The CDR3 loop is CASSLRESSGNTIYF. In nucleotides, the CDR3 is TGCGCCAGCAGCTTACGGGAGTCCTCTGGAAACACCATATATTTT. This rearrangement joins TRBV4-1 to TRBJ1-3; D is unresolved. CDR1 and CDR2 from the germline V gene are MGHRA and YSYEKL. The V end lost 5 bases, the J end lost 0 bases, and 11 bases lay between the germline ends. This CDR3 has 15 residues.